This entry lists 10 T cell receptor beta chains sequenced from one sample in a study of T cell responses to AZD1222 COVID-19 vaccine. Here immunoSEQ multiplex PCR was the method, and the copy in TCRdb shows in-frame clones only, minus some. The sample yields roughly 66,000 clones, roughly 84% seen once. Sequences were derived from peripheral blood, sampled on day 0 of AZD1222 vaccination. The receptors come from an adult in good health.

The CDR3 protein is CASSRDSSYEQYF. CDR3 coding DNA: TGCGCCAGCAGCCGGGACAGCTCCTACGAGCAGTACTTC. The J gene is TRBJ2-7, the V gene TRBV4-1; TRBD1 aligns across 7 bases. This CDR3 spans 13 amino acids. In germline, CDR1 is MGHRA, CDR2 YSYEKL. The trim removed 4 bases at V and 0 bases at J, leaving 0 bases unmatched.

The chain has TRBV28 and TRBJ1-3; 7 bases are a match to TRBD1. CDR3 size: 15 residues. The germline CDR1 and CDR2 sequences are MDHEN and SYDVKM. With V trimmed by 6 bases and J by 0 bases, 5 bases remained unmatched. CDR3 nucleotide sequence: TGTGCCAGCAGCCCGGGACAGCCCTCTGGAAACACCATATATTTT. Protein product: CASSPGQPSGNTIYF.

The chain links TRBV11-3 to TRBJ2-1; 11 bases agree with TRBD1. CDR3 length: 14 amino acids. Germline V gives CDR1 SGHNT, CDR2 YENEEA. Trimming at V came to 1 base and at J to 8 bases, leaving 1 base not matched to a gene. The CDR3 region is CASSLGTGGHEQFF. CDR3 DNA sequence: TGTGCCAGCAGCTTAGGGACAGGGGGCCATGAGCAGTTCTTC.

This clone was found once. Its ends do not fully match the called genes, so a read error is possible. DNA of the CDR3: TGCGCCAGCAGCCAAGGTATCCCAGGGATTTCATCCCTCCACTTT. As protein: CASSQGIPGISSLHF. This rearrangement joins TRBV4-3 to TRBJ1-6; D perhaps matches TRBD1 (5 bases). Germline V CDR1 and CDR2: LGHNA, YSLEER. This CDR3 has 15 amino acids.

J is TRBJ2-1 and V is TRBV20-1, with unresolved D. Germline CDR1 and CDR2: DFQATT and SNEGSKA (reference sequence). V was shortened by 3 bases and J by 4 bases, with 13 bases between the two germline ends. This CDR3 contains 14 residues. The CDR3 protein is CSASTASTYNEQFF. DNA of the CDR3: TGCAGTGCTAGTACAGCTTCGACGTACAATGAGCAGTTCTTC.

J is TRBJ2-5 and V is TRBV15; the D gene could be TRBD1 or TRBD2 (7 bases each). Trimming cost V 5 bases and J 0 bases, with 13 bases left between them. The germline V gene encodes CDR1 LNHNV and CDR2 YYDKDF (reference sequence). The CDR3 consists of 15 residues. CDR3 protein: CATSQGGLYQETQYF. CDR3 bases: TGTGCCACCAGCCAGGGGGGGTTGTACCAAGAGACCCAGTACTTC.

DNA of the CDR3: TGCAGCGTGGGGTGGGGACAGGGTCTGGAGACCCAGTACTTC. It yields the protein CSVGWGQGLETQYF. The V call is TRBV29-1, the J call TRBJ2-5; TRBD1 matches 9 bases. Germline CDR1 reads SQVTM; CDR2 reads ANQGSEA. CDR3 length: 14 amino acids. V lost 6 bases and J lost 5; bases outside the gene matches: 10.

This clone was seen a few times. The gene calls are TRBV19 and TRBJ1-2; TRBD1 is a possible D gene (5 bases). Per the germline V gene, CDR1 is LNHDA and CDR2 is SQIVND (reference sequence). CDR3 length: 14 amino acids. V lost 3 bases, J lost 7 bases, and 15 bases lay in between. The CDR3 DNA sequence: TGTGCCAGTAGTATCAGTGGGGGTCTAGGTGGCTACACCTTC. Translated, it gives CASSISGGLGGYTF.

V usage is TRBV11-3 and J usage is TRBJ2-7; maybe TRBD2 (5 bases). V lost 0 bases, J lost 3 bases, and 9 bases lay in between. Germline CDR1 reads SGHNT; CDR2 reads YENEEA. There are 14 residues in the CDR3. The CDR3 region is CASSLDLRDYEQYF. CDR3 nucleotide sequence: TGTGCCAGCAGCTTAGATCTCCGGGACTACGAGCAGTACTTC.

This sequence joins TRBV7-2 and TRBJ2-7, with D perhaps matching TRBD1 (5 bases). V lost 1 base and J lost 7, with 14 bases in between. The CDR3 loop spans 14 amino acids. The germline gives CDR1 SGHTA, CDR2 FQGNSA. The DNA of the CDR3 is TGTGCCAGCAGCTTAGGCAGGGAAATTGGAGAGCAGTACTTC. Its protein is CASSLGREIGEQYF.